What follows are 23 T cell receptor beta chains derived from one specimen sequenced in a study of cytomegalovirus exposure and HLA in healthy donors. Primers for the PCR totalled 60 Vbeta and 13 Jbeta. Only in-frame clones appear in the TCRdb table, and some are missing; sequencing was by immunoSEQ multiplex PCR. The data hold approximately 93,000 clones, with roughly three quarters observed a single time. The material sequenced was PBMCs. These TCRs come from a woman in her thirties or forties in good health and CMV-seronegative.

This chain's CDR3 is CASSERTGIPEAFF. The CDR3 DNA reads TGTGCCAGCAGTGAGCGGACAGGGATTCCTGAAGCTTTCTTT. The chain couples TRBV2 to TRBJ1-1; 8 bases agree with TRBD1. This CDR3 is 14 amino acids long. Unmatched junction bases numbered 6, after V lost 3 bases and J lost 6 bases. Germline CDR1 SNHLY, CDR2 FYNNEI.

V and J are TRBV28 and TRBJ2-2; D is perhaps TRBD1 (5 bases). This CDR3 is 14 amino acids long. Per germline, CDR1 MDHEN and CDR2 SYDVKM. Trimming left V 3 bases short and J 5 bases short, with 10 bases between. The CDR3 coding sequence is TGTGCCAGCAGTTTTGAGACAGCGACCGGGGAGCTGTTTTTT. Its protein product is CASSFETATGELFF.

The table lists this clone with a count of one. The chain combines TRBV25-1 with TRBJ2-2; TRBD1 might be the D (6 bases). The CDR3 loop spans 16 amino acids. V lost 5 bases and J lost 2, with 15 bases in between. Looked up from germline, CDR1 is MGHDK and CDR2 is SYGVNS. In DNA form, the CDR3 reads TGTGCCAGCAGTCCACAGGGAATACAAAACACCGGGGAGCTGTTTTTT. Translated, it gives CASSPQGIQNTGELFF.

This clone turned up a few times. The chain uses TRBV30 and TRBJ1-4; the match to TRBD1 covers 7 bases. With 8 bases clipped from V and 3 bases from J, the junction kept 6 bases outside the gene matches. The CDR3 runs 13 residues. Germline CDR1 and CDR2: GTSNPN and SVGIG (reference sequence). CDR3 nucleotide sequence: TGTGCCGCCCAACAGGGGTCTAATGAAAAACTGTTTTTT. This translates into CAAQQGSNEKLFF. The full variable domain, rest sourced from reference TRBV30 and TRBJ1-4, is SQTIHQWPATLVQPVGSPLSLECTVEGTSNPNLYWYRQAAGRGLQLLFYSVGIGQISSEVPQNLSASRPQDRQFILSSKKLLLSDSGFYLCAAQQGSNEKLFFGSGTQLSVL.

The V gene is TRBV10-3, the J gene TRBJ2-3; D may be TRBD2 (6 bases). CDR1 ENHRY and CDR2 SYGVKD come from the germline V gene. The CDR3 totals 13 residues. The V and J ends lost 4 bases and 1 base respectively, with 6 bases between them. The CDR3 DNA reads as TGTGCCATCAGTGGGGAGGGCACAGATACGCAGTATTTT. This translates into CAISGEGTDTQYF.

The DNA of the CDR3 is TGTGCCAGTAGTGTGACACAGAACACTGAAGCTTTCTTT. Translated: CASSVTQNTEAFF. The chain employs TRBV19 and TRBJ1-1; unclear D gene. CDR1 and CDR2 (germline): LNHDA, SQIVND (reference sequence). The V gene lost 5 bases and the J gene lost 1 base, with 8 bases spanning the gap. The CDR3 runs to 13 residues.

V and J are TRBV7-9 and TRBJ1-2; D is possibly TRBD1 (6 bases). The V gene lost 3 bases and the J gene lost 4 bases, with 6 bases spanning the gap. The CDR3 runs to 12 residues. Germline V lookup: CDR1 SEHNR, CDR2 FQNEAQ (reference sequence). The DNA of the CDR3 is TGTGCCAGCAGCTTGGACAGCTATGGCTACACCTTC. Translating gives CASSLDSYGYTF.

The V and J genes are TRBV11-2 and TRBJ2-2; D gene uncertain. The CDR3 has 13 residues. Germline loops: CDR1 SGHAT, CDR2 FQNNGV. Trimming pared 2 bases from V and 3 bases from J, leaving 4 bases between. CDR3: CASSLTDTGELFF. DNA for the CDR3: TGTGCCAGCAGCTTAACGGACACCGGGGAGCTGTTTTTT.

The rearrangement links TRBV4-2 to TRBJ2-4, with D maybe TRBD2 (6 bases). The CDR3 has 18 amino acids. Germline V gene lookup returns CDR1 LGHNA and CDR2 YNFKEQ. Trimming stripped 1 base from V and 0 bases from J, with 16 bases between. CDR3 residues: CASSQAPGADLAKNIQYF. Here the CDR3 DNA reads TGTGCCAGCAGCCAAGCGCCGGGAGCCGACCTAGCCAAAAACATTCAGTACTTC.

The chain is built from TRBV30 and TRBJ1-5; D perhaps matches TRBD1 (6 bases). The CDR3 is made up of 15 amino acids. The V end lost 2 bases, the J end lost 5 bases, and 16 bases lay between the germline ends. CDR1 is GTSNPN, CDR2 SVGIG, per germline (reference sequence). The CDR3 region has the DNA TGTGCCTGGAGTCTCAAACAGGGAGGGTATCAGCCCCAGCATTTT. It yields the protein CAWSLKQGGYQPQHF.

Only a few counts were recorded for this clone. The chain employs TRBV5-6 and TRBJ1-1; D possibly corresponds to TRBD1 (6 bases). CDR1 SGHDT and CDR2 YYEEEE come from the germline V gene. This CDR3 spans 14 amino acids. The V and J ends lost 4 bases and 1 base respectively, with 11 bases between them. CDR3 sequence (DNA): TGTGCCAGCAGCATGGGACACGGGAACACTGAAGCTTTCTTT. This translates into CASSMGHGNTEAFF.

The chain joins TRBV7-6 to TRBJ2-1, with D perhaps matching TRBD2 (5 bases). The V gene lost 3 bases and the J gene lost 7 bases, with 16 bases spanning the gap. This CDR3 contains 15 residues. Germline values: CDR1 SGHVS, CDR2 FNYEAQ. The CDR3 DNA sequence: TGTGCCAGCAGCTTTGAGGGCGCCTTCTTAAATGAGCAGTTCTTC. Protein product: CASSFEGAFLNEQFF.

In DNA form, the CDR3 reads TGTGCCTGGAGTGCTCTGACAGGGATCGGCGAGACCCAGTACTTC. This gives the protein CAWSALTGIGETQYF. This chain connects TRBV30 to TRBJ2-5; 7 nucleotides align to TRBD1. The J segment lost 5 bases and the V segment lost 1 base, leaving 10 bases of the junction unmatched. The length of the CDR3 is 15 residues. CDR1 is GTSNPN, CDR2 SVGIG, per germline (reference sequence).

This CDR3 reads CASSQEGGSNQPQHF. The CDR3 DNA reads as TGTGCCAGCAGCCAAGAAGGGGGAAGCAATCAGCCCCAGCATTTT. The chain couples TRBV4-2 to TRBJ1-5, with a weak D call TRBD1 (6 bases). Deletions cut 0 bases from V and 1 base from J, with 7 bases between. This CDR3 has 15 residues. Germline values: CDR1 LGHNA, CDR2 YNFKEQ.

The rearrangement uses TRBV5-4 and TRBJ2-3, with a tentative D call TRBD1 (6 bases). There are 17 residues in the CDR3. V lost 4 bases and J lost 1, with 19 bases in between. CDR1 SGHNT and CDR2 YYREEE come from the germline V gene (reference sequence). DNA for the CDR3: TGTGCCAGCAGCAACCCCGGGACAATCGTAGGCACAGATACGCAGTATTTT. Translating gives CASSNPGTIVGTDTQYF.

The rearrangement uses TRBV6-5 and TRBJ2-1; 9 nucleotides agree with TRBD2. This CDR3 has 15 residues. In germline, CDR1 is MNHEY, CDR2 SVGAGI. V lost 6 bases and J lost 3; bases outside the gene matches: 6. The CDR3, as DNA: TGTGCCAGCAGACCGACTAGCGGAGACTACAATGAGCAGTTCTTC. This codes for CASRPTSGDYNEQFF.

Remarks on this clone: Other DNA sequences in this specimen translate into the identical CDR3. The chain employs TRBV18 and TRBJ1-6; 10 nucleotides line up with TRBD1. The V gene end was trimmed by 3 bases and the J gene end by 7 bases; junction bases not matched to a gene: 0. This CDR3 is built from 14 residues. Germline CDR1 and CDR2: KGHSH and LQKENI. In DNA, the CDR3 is TGTGCCAGCTCACCGGGACAGGGGAATTCACCCCTCCACTTT. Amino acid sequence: CASSPGQGNSPLHF.

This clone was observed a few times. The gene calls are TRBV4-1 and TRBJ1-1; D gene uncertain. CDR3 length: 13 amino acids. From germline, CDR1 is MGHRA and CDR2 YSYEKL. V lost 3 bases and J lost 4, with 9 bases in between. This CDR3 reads CASSQAPGTEAFF. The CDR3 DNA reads TGCGCCAGCAGCCAGGCACCGGGCACTGAAGCTTTCTTT.

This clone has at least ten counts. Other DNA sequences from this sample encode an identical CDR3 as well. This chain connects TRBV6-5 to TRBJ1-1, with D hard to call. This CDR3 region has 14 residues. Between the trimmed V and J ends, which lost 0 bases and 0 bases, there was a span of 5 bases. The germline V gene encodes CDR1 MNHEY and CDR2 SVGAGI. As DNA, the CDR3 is TGTGCCAGCAGTTACTCTGTTATGAACACTGAAGCTTTCTTT. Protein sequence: CASSYSVMNTEAFF.

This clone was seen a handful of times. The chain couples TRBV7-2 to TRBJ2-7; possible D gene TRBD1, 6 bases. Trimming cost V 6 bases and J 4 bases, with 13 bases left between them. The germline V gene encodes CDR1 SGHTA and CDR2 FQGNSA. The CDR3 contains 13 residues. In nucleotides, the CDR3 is TGTGCCAGCAGGGACTCCAGGGGATACGAGCAGTACTTC. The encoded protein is CASRDSRGYEQYF.

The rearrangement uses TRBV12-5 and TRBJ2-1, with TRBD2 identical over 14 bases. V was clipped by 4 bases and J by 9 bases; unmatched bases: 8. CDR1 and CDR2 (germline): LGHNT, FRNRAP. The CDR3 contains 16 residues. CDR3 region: CASGSAGTSGGVEQFF. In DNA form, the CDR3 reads TGTGCTAGTGGTTCCGCCGGGACTAGCGGGGGAGTTGAGCAGTTCTTC.

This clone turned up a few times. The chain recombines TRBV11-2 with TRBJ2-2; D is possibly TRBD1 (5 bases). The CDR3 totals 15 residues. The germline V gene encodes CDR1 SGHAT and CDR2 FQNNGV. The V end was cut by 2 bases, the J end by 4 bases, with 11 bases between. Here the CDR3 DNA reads TGTGCCAGCAGCTTATCCAGGGTGGGCACCGGGGAGCTGTTTTTT. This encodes CASSLSRVGTGELFF.

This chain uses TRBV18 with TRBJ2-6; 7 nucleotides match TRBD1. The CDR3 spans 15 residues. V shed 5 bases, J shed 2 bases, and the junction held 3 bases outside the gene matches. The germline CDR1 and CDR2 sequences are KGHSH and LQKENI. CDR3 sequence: CASSSTGAGANVLTF. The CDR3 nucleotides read TGTGCCAGCTCATCTACAGGGGCTGGGGCCAACGTCCTGACTTTC.